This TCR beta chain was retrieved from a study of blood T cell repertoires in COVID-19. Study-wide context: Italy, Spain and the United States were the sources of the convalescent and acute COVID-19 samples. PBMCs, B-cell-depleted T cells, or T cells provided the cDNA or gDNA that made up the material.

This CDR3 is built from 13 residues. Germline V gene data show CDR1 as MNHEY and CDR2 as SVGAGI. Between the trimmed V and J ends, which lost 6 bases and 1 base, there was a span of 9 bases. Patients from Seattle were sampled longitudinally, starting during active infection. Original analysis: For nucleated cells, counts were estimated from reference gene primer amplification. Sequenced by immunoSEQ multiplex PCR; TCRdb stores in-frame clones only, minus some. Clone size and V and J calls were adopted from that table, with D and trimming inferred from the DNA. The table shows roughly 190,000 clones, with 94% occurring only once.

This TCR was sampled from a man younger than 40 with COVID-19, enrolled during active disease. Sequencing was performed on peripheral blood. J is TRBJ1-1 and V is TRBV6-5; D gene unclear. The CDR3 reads CASRKLGNTEAFF. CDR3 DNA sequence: TGTGCCAGCAGAAAGCTCGGGAACACTGAAGCTTTCTTT.